This TCR beta chain was profiled in a study of OX40 agonist ivuxolimab in advanced cancers. About the investigation overall: Ivuxolimab was a fully human IgG2 agonistic monoclonal antibody targeting the costimulatory receptor OX40 (CD134). Intravenous ivuxolimab was administered to patients every 2 weeks at six dose levels: 0.01, 0.1, 0.3, 1.5, 3 and 10 mg/kg. Of the approximately 50 dose-escalation patients, hepatocellular carcinoma was present in roughly 19, melanoma in around 15, renal cell carcinoma in 9 and head and neck cancer in 9. A male proportion of under 85% and a mean age of about 60 years, ranging from about 23 to 90, were recorded for the dose-escalation cohort. Patients were allowed to have had prior anti-PD-1, anti-PD-L1 or anti-CTLA-4 therapy, and approximately 40% of the dose-escalation patients had previously received checkpoint inhibitors. Partial responses occurred in three dose-escalation patients: two with cutaneous melanoma and one with hepatocellular carcinoma. The point of sequencing TCRbeta in the periphery was to test whether ivuxolimab changed TCR sequence diversity and drove clonal T-cell expansion. The monotherapy dose-escalation portion (N ≈ 52 patients) of the phase I ivuxolimab trial is reported in the paper. On the study overall, not on this receptor specifically: Antigen specificity was not determined for the clonally expanded peripheral T cells. Low levels of normalized T-cell clonal expansion were also seen in some patients who did not respond. At doses of 0.1 to 3.0 mg/kg, clonal expansion of both CD4+ and CD8+ blood T cells was observed from baseline to week 6. After ivuxolimab, expanded clones were on average more numerous among CD8+ T cells than among CD4+ T cells. In partial responders in the 0.1-3.0 mg/kg groups, normalized peripheral clonal expansion was found to be among the lowest, especially among CD8+ T cells.

CDR1 and CDR2 were assigned from the germline V gene as SGDLS and YYNGEE. Trimming at the junction amounts to 3 bases on V and 4 bases on J, and the germline ends lie 14 bases apart. From the cysteine through the phenylalanine, the CDR3 covers 14 amino acids. Left in the record is the CDR3 DNA by itself, 42 bases read in frame from the first base. Genomic DNA was extracted from sorted cells for sequencing of the TCRbeta CDR3 region. The immunoSEQ Assay was used to sequence the TCRbeta CDR3 regions. TCRdb limited this immuneACCESS table to in-frame rearrangements with V and J called. A share of clones is missing; checked studies link under half to unresolved V genes, and the rest is unexplained. Within this sample are around 10,000 clones, with approximately 85% of them counted one time only. The ten largest clones add up to about 40% of the sample. The trial excluded patients who had a history of autoimmune disease or who were on systemic immunosuppression. In every dose cohort, peripheral blood was drawn for TCR sequencing at baseline, cycle 4 day 1, and cycle 7 day 1. The samples were taken from a phase I, first-in-human, multicenter, open-label dose-escalation trial of ivuxolimab. Adults with locally advanced or metastatic head and neck squamous cell, hepatocellular, melanoma or renal cell carcinoma were enrolled in the trial. Before TCR sequencing, CD4+ T cells and CD8+ T cells were sorted from peripheral blood as separate populations.

For this clone: Its binding antigen is unknown. No much larger clone is present one base from it, and per-base qualities are unavailable.

The rearrangement combines TRBV9 with TRBJ2-7; the D region is possibly TRBD1 or TRBD2, each matching across 5 bases. This TCR derives from an adult with an advanced solid tumor such as melanoma, head and neck, liver or kidney cancer. The source was CD4+ or CD8+ T cells sorted from blood, collected in a trial of the OX40 agonist ivuxolimab. The CDR3 has the sequence CASSGEGLSYEQYF. The bases read TGTGCCAGCAGCGGAGAGGGGCTATCGTACGAGCAGTACTTC. The full variable domain, with segments outside the CDR3 supplied by the reference TRBV9 and TRBJ2-7 proteins, appears as DSGVTQTPKHLITATGQRVTLRCSPRSGDLSVYWYQQSLDQGLQFLIQYYNGEERAKGNILERFSAQQFPDLHSELNLSSLELGDSALYFCASSGEGLSYEQYFGPGTRLTVT.